The 19 T cell receptor beta chains presented below share a single source sample, sequenced in a study of shared clonotypes between healthy human individuals (dated by TCRdb to the early 2020s). The protocol used for the library was the immunoSEQ multiplex PCR assay. Here the immuneACCESS table is served through TCRdb, limited to in-frame sequences with V and J called. Missing clones are a known gap in these copies; in checked studies unresolved V genes cover under half, and the rest lacks a known reason. The sample records over a million clones, around three quarters of which are singletons. The ten biggest clones cover 0.55% to 0.7% of the sample. Sequencing input: memory CD4+ T cells from PBMCs. The cell subset or site tag for this specimen amounts to: CD45RA-negative fraction. These receptors came from a man aged 18-30 years in good health. Some clones in this sample may be carry-over from other donors' samples.

V is TRBV5-8 and J is TRBJ2-2; possible D gene TRBD2, 6 bases. CDR3 length equals 14 residues. The ends were cut back, 3 bases at V and 2 bases at J, with 8 bases in the middle. Germline V CDR1 and CDR2: SGHTS, YDEGEE. The DNA of the CDR3 is TGTGCCAGCAGCTGGACTATCAACACCGGGGAGCTGTTTTTT. This codes for CASSWTINTGELFF.

The chain has TRBV2 and TRBJ1-5; 9 positions match TRBD1. V lost 8 bases to trimming and J lost 6 bases; unmatched junction nucleotides: 8. The germline gives CDR1 SNHLY, CDR2 FYNNEI. The CDR3 runs 14 residues. The CDR3 DNA reads TGTGCCAGCGGGGGACAGGGTTCAGGTCAGCCCCAGCATTTT. Protein: CASGGQGSGQPQHF. The entire variable domain, with the rest obtained from reference TRBV2 and TRBJ1-5, is as follows: EPEVTQTPSHQVTQMGQEVILRCVPISNHLYFYWYRQILGQKVEFLVSFYNNEISEKSEIFDDQFSVERPDGSNFTLKIRSTKLEDSAMYFCASGGQGSGQPQHFGDGTRLSIL.

The gene calls are TRBV5-1 and TRBJ1-2; the D gene is possibly TRBD1 (5 bases). The V end was cut by 4 bases, the J end by 8 bases, with 18 bases between. The length of the CDR3 is 14 residues. Germline V CDR1 and CDR2: SGHRS, YFSETQ. The DNA of the CDR3 is TGCGCCAGCAGCCTAGACAGCGCCACGGGCGGCTACACCTTC. Its translation is CASSLDSATGGYTF.

This chain's CDR3 is CASRTGVGGYTF. The CDR3 coding sequence is TGTGCCAGCAGGACAGGGGTGGGAGGCTACACCTTC. The genes are TRBV2 and TRBJ1-2, with TRBD1 identical over 8 bases. Germline V gene data show CDR1 as SNHLY and CDR2 as FYNNEI. The V and J ends lost 6 bases and 8 bases, in that order; junction bases with no gene match: 5. The CDR3 sequence is 12 residues long.

This clone was observed many times. The rearrangement uses TRBV30 and TRBJ1-6; tentative D call: TRBD1 (5 bases). V shed 2 bases and J shed 8 bases, with 10 bases lying between them. The CDR3 has 13 residues. Germline lookup yields CDR1 GTSNPN and CDR2 SVGIG (reference sequence). Here the CDR3 DNA reads TGTGCCTGGAGTTGGGCAGGGTATTCACCCCTCCACTTT. It specifies CAWSWAGYSPLHF.

This chain connects TRBV7-2 to TRBJ2-7; maybe TRBD1 (8 bases). Matching the DNA end better, TRBJ2-5 makes the J call doubtful. This CDR3 region has 14 residues. Per the germline V gene, CDR1 is SGHTA and CDR2 is FQGNSA. The CDR3 here is CASSSQGGEETQYF. CDR3 sequence (DNA): TGTGCCAGCAGCTCACAGGGGGGGGAGGAGACCCAGTACTTC.

This clone was recorded only once. V gene TRBV18 combines with J gene TRBJ2-3; 10 bases map to TRBD2. The ends lost 6 bases at V and 5 bases at J; junction bases unmatched: 8. This CDR3 contains 15 residues. Per germline, CDR1 KGHSH and CDR2 LQKENI. The CDR3 DNA follows: TGTGCCAGCTCGCGACTAGCGGGTGGTCTAGATACGCAGTATTTT. Its protein is CASSRLAGGLDTQYF.

The chain is built from TRBV20-1 and TRBJ1-2; a weak D match, TRBD1 (5 bases). The CDR3 spans 8 residues. Germline CDR1 is DFQATT and CDR2 is SNEGSKA (reference sequence). CDR3: CRGTGYTF. In DNA, the CDR3 is TGCAGGGGGACTGGGTACACCTTC.

This clone was seen more than once but under ten times. The chain uses TRBV6-6 and TRBJ2-1; 7 bases are shared with TRBD2. After removal of 7 bases from V and 15 bases from J, the junction contained 15 bases not matched to a gene. This CDR3 is 13 amino acids long. The germline V gene encodes CDR1 MNHNY and CDR2 SVGAGI (reference sequence). CDR3 nucleotide sequence: TGTGCCAGCACCCCCTTTTTGAGGACTAGTCTGTTCTTC. This encodes CASTPFLRTSLFF.

This chain uses TRBV6-5 with TRBJ1-5; D may be TRBD1 (6 bases). V lost 2 bases and J lost 7, with 18 bases in between. The CDR3 has 16 amino acids. The germline CDR1 and CDR2 sequences are MNHEY and SVGAGI. CDR3 coding DNA: TGTGCCAGCAGTTACATTACGGGGGGCGCAATCCAGCCCCAGCATTTT. This codes for CASSYITGGAIQPQHF.

The rearrangement uses TRBV6-5 and TRBJ1-2; D is possibly TRBD1 (6 bases). CDR3 length: 14 amino acids. Germline V gene data show CDR1 as MNHEY and CDR2 as SVGAGI. The V end was cut by 2 bases, the J end by 4 bases, with 11 bases between. In DNA form, the CDR3 reads TGTGCCAGCAGTTACGTGGGCAGGGGCTATGGCTACACCTTC. This codes for CASSYVGRGYGYTF.

This clone was detected only once. The chain joins TRBV27 to TRBJ1-4; D uncertain. Germline V gene data show CDR1 as MNHEY and CDR2 as SMNVEV (reference sequence). This CDR3 is built from 15 residues. V was cut by 7 bases and J by 5 bases, with 17 bases left in between. The CDR3 DNA reads TGTGCCAGCACCGGTTTTGGAGGGCCGAATGAAAAACTGTTTTTT. Protein product: CASTGFGGPNEKLFF.

The chain has TRBV28 and TRBJ2-7; D remains ambiguous. Germline loops: CDR1 MDHEN, CDR2 SYDVKM. The V and J ends lost 7 bases and 4 bases respectively, with 17 bases between them. This CDR3 has 14 residues. CDR3 loop: CASISSGTAYEQYF. DNA for the CDR3: TGTGCCAGCATAAGCTCAGGAACCGCGTACGAGCAGTACTTC.

Comments on this clone: A much larger clone differs from this one at a single base, so this may be a read error. The gene calls are TRBV11-2 and TRBJ2-7; either TRBD1 or TRBD2 may supply D (5 bases each). V was pared by 1 base and J by 6 bases, with 7 bases between. The CDR3 runs 12 residues. CDR1 is SGHAT and CDR2 is FQNNGV in the germline V gene. This CDR3 is CASSLVGVEQYF. The CDR3 region has the DNA TGTGCCAGCAGCTTAGTGGGGGTCGAGCAGTACTTC. Complete variable domain (other parts from reference TRBV11-2 and TRBJ2-7): EAGVAQSPRYKIIEKRQSVAFWCNPISGHATLYWYQQILGQGPKLLIQFQNNGVVDDSQLPKDRFSAERLKGVDSTLKIQPAKLEDSAVYLCASSLVGVEQYFGPGTRLTVT.

The table lists this clone with many counts. The chain employs TRBV10-1 and TRBJ2-2, with D perhaps matching TRBD2 (5 bases). This CDR3 is 16 amino acids long. In germline, CDR1 is WNHNN, CDR2 SYGVQD (reference sequence). V lost 10 bases and J 4 bases, leaving 22 bases between the germline ends. CDR3 protein: CATLLREGQVTGELFF. The CDR3 nucleotides are TGCGCCACCCTGCTGCGAGAGGGCCAGGTCACCGGGGAGCTGTTTTTT.

V and J are TRBV4-1 and TRBJ2-7, with D perhaps TRBD2 (6 bases). V was shortened by 4 bases and J by 7 bases, with 20 bases between the two germline ends. The CDR3 runs to 15 residues. Per germline, CDR1 MGHRA and CDR2 YSYEKL. The CDR3 protein is CASSLPGTYQSEQYF. CDR3 sequence (DNA): TGCGCCAGCAGCCTACCCGGGACTTATCAATCGGAGCAGTACTTC.

The V call is TRBV6-1, the J call TRBJ1-5, with D uncertain. The CDR3 consists of 15 residues. Trimming removed 1 base at V and 7 bases at J, with 14 bases between. Germline loops: CDR1 MNHNS, CDR2 SASEGT. The CDR3 sequence is CASSEGIIEGQPQHF. DNA of the CDR3: TGTGCCAGCAGTGAAGGAATAATAGAGGGACAGCCCCAGCATTTT.

V is TRBV5-4 and J is TRBJ1-2; no firm D call. This CDR3 has 16 amino acids. The V end was cut by 0 bases, the J end by 7 bases, with 19 bases between. Germline V gives CDR1 SGHNT, CDR2 YYREEE (reference sequence). CDR3 coding DNA: TGTGCCAGCAGCTTGGGCCCCAAGGGCGGGATTTTTGGCTACACCTTC. Protein product: CASSLGPKGGIFGYTF.

V is TRBV7-9 and J is TRBJ2-5; D may be TRBD2 (6 bases). The V end lost 4 bases, the J end lost 3 bases, and 24 bases lay between the germline ends. The germline CDR1 and CDR2 sequences are SEHNR and FQNEAQ (reference sequence). The CDR3 extends over 18 amino acids. CDR3 protein: CASSSKAAGKPLEETQYF. CDR3 sequence (DNA): TGTGCCAGCAGCTCGAAGGCGGCGGGGAAGCCTCTGGAAGAGACCCAGTACTTC.